This TCR beta chain is from a study of T cell changes during pregnancy in multiple sclerosis. The assay was immunoSEQ multiplex PCR, and TCRdb's table has in-frame clones only and misses some. Of 65,000 to 90,000 clones in the sample, approximately 90% are singletons; the top ten hold 3.5% to 4%. The V gene end was trimmed by 7 bases and the J gene end by 4 bases; junction bases not matched to a gene: 8. The CDR3 has 13 residues. Germline assignment: CDR1 SGHRS and CDR2 YFSETQ. The source material was PBMCs, sampled in the first trimester of pregnancy. The V gene is TRBV5-1, the J gene TRBJ2-7; 7 bases align to TRBD1. The sequence derives from a female donor in good health, serving as a control in a pregnancy study. Some clones in this sample may be carry-over from other donors' samples. Here the CDR3 reads CASGRDSFYEQYF. The CDR3 bases are TGCGCCAGCGGCCGGGACAGCTTTTACGAGCAGTACTTC.